The rows below give T cell receptor beta chains drawn from one sample of a study of T cells in Graves' hyperthyroidism and ophthalmopathy. TCRdb analysed the multiplex PCR reads with MiXCR anew, one entry per CDR3 protein. The table shows 300,000 to 450,000 distinct CDR3 sequences, with about 15% occurring only once. Source material: blood. The source is a woman aged 60-70 years with Graves' hyperthyroidism. The CDR3 runs from the conserved cysteine through the conserved F or W. The D gene is left open where the match is weak. Clone size is given for some rows only: seen once, a few or many times, or a class if the clone is expanded.

size,J,D,V,CDR3,DNA
.,TRBJ1-6,.,TRBV7-9,CASSEGRGMSLHF,TGTGCCAGCAGCGAGGGACGGGGAATGTCCCTCCACTTT
.,TRBJ1-1,.,TRBV12-3/TRBV12-4,CASSFGADVPTFF,TGTGCCAGCAGTTTTGGGGCGGATGTTCCAACTTTCTTT
many,TRBJ1-5,.,TRBV24-1,CAPGTQYSNQPQHF,TGTGCCCCCGGGACACAATATAGCAATCAGCCCCAGCATTTT
many,TRBJ2-7,TRBD1,TRBV7-9,CASSFRTGLTYEQYF,TGTGCCAGCAGCTTTCGGACAGGGCTCACCTACGAGCAGTACTTC
.,TRBJ1-2,TRBD1,TRBV29-1,CSVDTGGDYGYTF,TGCAGCGTTGACACAGGGGGGGACTATGGCTACACCTTC
many,TRBJ1-1,.,TRBV29-1,CSVLGNQIYKRTTEAFF,TGCAGCGTTTTGGGGAACCAGATTTATAAGAGGACCACTGAAGCTTTCTTT
many,TRBJ1-2,TRBD1,TRBV24-1,CATSAGQGYGYTF,TGTGCCACCAGTGCGGGACAGGGCTATGGCTACACCTTC
many,TRBJ2-7,TRBD1,TRBV27,CASSLSTGGSYEQYF,TGTGCCAGCAGTTTATCGACAGGGGGATCCTACGAGCAGTACTTC
few,TRBJ2-6,.,TRBV4-1,CASSQDLWSLSSGANVLTF,TGCGCCAGCAGCCAAGATTTGTGGAGCTTAAGCTCTGGGGCCAACGTCCTGACTTTC
many,TRBJ1-2,.,TRBV7-9,CASSLDAYGYTF,TGTGCCAGCAGCTTAGATGCCTATGGCTACACCTTC
few,TRBJ2-5,.,TRBV20-1,CSGTRDETQYF,TGCAGTGGAACCAGGGACGAGACCCAGTACTTC
many,TRBJ2-3,.,TRBV20-1,CSAPSSAITDTQYF,TGCAGTGCCCCATCCTCAGCGATCACAGATACGCAGTATTTT
many,TRBJ2-7,.,TRBV6-1,CASSEVWVSYEQYF,TGTGCCAGCAGTGAAGTATGGGTTTCCTACGAGCAGTACTTC
.,TRBJ2-5,.,TRBV5-1,CASSQGLGEETQYF,TGCGCCAGCAGCCAGGGACTGGGGGAAGAGACCCAGTACTTC
few,TRBJ2-3,TRBD2,TRBV6-1,CASSRTSDTDTQYF,TGTGCCAGCAGTCGGACTAGCGACACAGATACGCAGTATTTT
.,TRBJ2-5,.,TRBV30,CAWIGETQYF,TGTGCCTGGATTGGTGAGACCCAGTACTTC
many,TRBJ2-1,TRBD2,TRBV20-1,CSANEGLAGYNEQFF,TGCAGTGCAAATGAGGGACTAGCGGGATACAATGAGCAGTTCTTC
many,TRBJ2-3,.,TRBV5-4,CASSSPSGTDTQYF,TGTGCCAGCAGCTCCCCTAGCGGCACAGATACGCAGTATTTT
few,TRBJ2-1,.,TRBV15,CATSRSPIVGPGDEQFF,TGTGCCACCAGCAGGTCCCCTATTGTGGGTCCCGGGGATGAGCAGTTCTTC
many,TRBJ2-3,.,TRBV20-1,CSAHDPASSTDTQYF,TGCAGTGCCCACGACCCAGCGAGCAGCACAGATACGCAGTATTTT
many,TRBJ2-7,TRBD2,TRBV5-1,CASSSGTSRNYEQYF,TGCGCCAGCAGCTCCGGGACTAGCAGGAACTACGAGCAGTACTTC
few,TRBJ1-4,.,TRBV2,CASNRPGTSNEKLFF,TGTGCCAGCAACCGACCGGGGACCTCCAATGAAAAACTGTTTTTT
many,TRBJ2-3,.,TRBV12-3/TRBV12-4,CASSLQGVTDTQYF,TGTGCCAGCAGTTTACAGGGAGTCACAGATACGCAGTATTTT
many,TRBJ2-6,.,TRBV28,CASTRRFGANVLTF,TGTGCCAGCACACGACGTTTTGGGGCCAACGTCCTGACTTTC
many,TRBJ2-1,TRBD2,TRBV20-1,CSAASGVLYNEQFF,TGCAGTGCGGCAAGCGGGGTACTGTACAATGAGCAGTTCTTC
.,TRBJ2-3,TRBD2,TRBV2,CASTRAASGREDTQYF,TGTGCCAGCACCCGGGCGGCTAGCGGGAGGGAAGATACGCAGTATTTT
many,TRBJ1-2,TRBD1,TRBV27,CASSAPGQGYYGYTF,TGTGCCAGCAGTGCCCCGGGACAGGGGTACTATGGCTACACCTTC
many,TRBJ2-7,.,TRBV20-1,CSAREGTGYEQYF,TGCAGTGCTAGAGAAGGGACGGGCTACGAGCAGTACTTC
.,TRBJ2-1,.,TRBV20-1,CSAMGSYNEQFF,TGCAGTGCTATGGGCAGCTACAATGAGCAGTTCTTC
many,TRBJ1-1,.,TRBV11-2,CASSWARNTEAFF,TGTGCCAGCAGCTGGGCTCGGAACACTGAAGCTTTCTTT
many,TRBJ2-7,.,TRBV7-8,CASSPRTTSSYEQYF,TGTGCCAGCAGCCCGCGGACCACGAGCTCCTACGAGCAGTACTTC
.,TRBJ1-5,.,TRBV20-1,CSASSGAGSNQPQHF,TGCAGTGCTAGCTCGGGGGCGGGCAGCAATCAGCCCCAGCATTTT
many,TRBJ1-2,.,TRBV5-5,CASSLGAGDGYGYTF,TGTGCCAGCAGCTTGGGGGCAGGGGATGGCTATGGCTACACCTTC
few,TRBJ1-4,.,TRBV19,CASSIDPGTEKLFF,TGTGCCAGTAGTATAGATCCAGGGACCGAAAAACTGTTTTTT
few,TRBJ1-2,.,TRBV10-2,CASSDRGGGSYGYTF,TGCGCCAGCAGTGATCGGGGGGGAGGAAGCTATGGCTACACCTTC
few,TRBJ2-7,.,TRBV7-8,CASSLSVVNYEQYF,TGTGCCAGCAGCTTAAGTGTCGTAAACTACGAGCAGTACTTC
.,TRBJ2-7,.,TRBV4-1,CASSQDRFGVEQYF,TGCGCCAGCAGCCAAGATAGGTTCGGCGTCGAGCAGTACTTC
.,TRBJ1-5,TRBD1,TRBV28,CASSSPGQGEVQPQHF,TGTGCCAGCAGCTCGCCAGGACAGGGGGAAGTTCAGCCCCAGCATTTT
many,TRBJ2-1,.,TRBV5-1,CASSSHNQGGNEQFF,TGCGCCAGCAGCTCACACAATCAGGGGGGCAATGAGCAGTTCTTC
.,TRBJ1-5,TRBD1,TRBV20-1,CSARTGLYNQPQHF,TGCAGTGCCCGGACAGGGCTTTACAATCAGCCCCAGCATTTT
many,TRBJ2-3,TRBD2,TRBV5-5,CASSLDAGGEVDTQYF,TGTGCCAGCAGCTTGGACGCGGGAGGAGAGGTAGATACGCAGTATTTT
.,TRBJ2-7,.,TRBV5-1,CASSLKAPFYEQYF,TGCGCCAGCAGCTTGAAGGCCCCGTTCTACGAGCAGTACTTC
many,TRBJ2-7,TRBD1,TRBV4-2,CASSLETGGENEQYF,TGTGCCAGCAGCCTCGAGACAGGGGGCGAGAACGAGCAGTACTTC
.,TRBJ2-3,.,TRBV28,CAIEKDYTQYF,TGTGCCATCGAGAAAGACTATACGCAGTATTTT
many,TRBJ2-1,TRBD2,TRBV11-2,CASRQTSGNWDEQFF,TGTGCCAGCAGACAAACTAGCGGGAACTGGGATGAGCAGTTCTTC
few,TRBJ2-5,.,TRBV5-1,CASSSGDARGETQYF,TGCGCCAGCAGCTCCGGAGACGCCCGGGGAGAGACCCAGTACTTC
many,TRBJ1-1,.,TRBV6-5,CASSYFGPMNTEAFF,TGTGCCAGCAGTTACTTCGGACCGATGAACACTGAAGCTTTCTTT
many,TRBJ2-1,.,TRBV7-9,CASSPPGLNIYNEQFF,TGTGCCAGCAGCCCGCCGGGACTGAATATCTACAATGAGCAGTTCTTC
many,TRBJ1-4,.,TRBV10-3,CAISEPRDEKLFF,TGTGCCATCAGTGAGCCAAGGGATGAAAAACTGTTTTTT
many,TRBJ1-2,.,TRBV28,CASSFQSGRRRGYTF,TGTGCCAGCAGTTTCCAGTCCGGCAGGAGAAGGGGCTACACCTTC
many,TRBJ1-1,TRBD1,TRBV2,CASSRARQGTEAFF,TGTGCCAGCAGTCGAGCGAGACAGGGCACTGAAGCTTTCTTT
many,TRBJ2-4,.,TRBV20-1,CSAVRVAKNIQYF,TGCAGTGCTGTACGTGTAGCCAAAAACATTCAGTACTTC
few,TRBJ2-1,.,TRBV10-3,CAISPTGLNEQFF,TGTGCCATCAGTCCAACAGGGCTCAATGAGCAGTTCTTC
many,TRBJ2-7,TRBD2,TRBV6-1,CASSEPTSGSQDEQYF,TGTGCCAGCAGTGAACCGACTAGCGGGAGCCAAGACGAGCAGTACTTC
many,TRBJ2-2,.,TRBV5-1,CASSFAGDDTGELFF,TGCGCCAGCAGCTTCGCAGGGGATGACACCGGGGAGCTGTTTTTT
many,TRBJ2-2,TRBD2,TRBV12-3/TRBV12-4,CASRGLGTGELFF,TGTGCCAGCAGGGGACTAGGCACCGGGGAGCTGTTTTTT
.,TRBJ2-5,TRBD2,TRBV5-1,CASSLTSGRFETQYF,TGCGCCAGCAGCCTTACTAGCGGGAGGTTCGAGACCCAGTACTTC